The sequence of this TCR beta chain was determined in a study of blood T cells in healthy people across ages. Overall study: About one barcoded beta molecule per two T cells was captured by template switching. General study results and limits: Naive T cell percentage by flow cytometry tracked strongly with beta diversity.

Concerning this clonotype itself: Its antigen is undetermined.

Germline V lookup: CDR1 SQVTM, CDR2 ANQGSEA. The CDR3 has 13 residues. V was pared by 0 bases and J by 8 bases, with 11 bases between. Sample-barcoded 5' priming and a J-beta primer mix drove a second PCR of roughly 6 to 12 cycles. Every cDNA molecule carried a tag from a template-switch adaptor bearing 12 random nucleotides. TCRdb re-analysed the 5' RACE reads in MiXCR, keeping a single row per CDR3 protein. The data contain approximately 800,000 distinct CDR3 sequences, 25% to 30% of them singletons. These data also formed part of another study, on T cells of mothers and their children.

V is TRBV29-1 and J is TRBJ2-1; no firm D call. Sequencing used blood. The TCR was taken from a boy younger than 18 in good health. CDR3 coding DNA: TGCAGCGTTGAAGAGGGGTTATACGATGAGCAGTTCTTC. Amino acid sequence: CSVEEGLYDEQFF.